The 5 T cell receptor beta chains reported below all come from one sample, sequenced in a study of blood T cell repertoires in COVID-19. Clones were read by immunoSEQ multiplex PCR, and TCRdb kept only the in-frame ones, dropping some. This table holds just under 250,000 clones, about 89% found once. Sequencing input: PBMCs or T cells enriched from blood (not recorded which). The receptors shown here come from a woman in her thirties who had recovered from COVID-19.

The rearrangement uses TRBV3-1 (or the pseudogene TRBV3-2) and TRBJ1-2; a possible D gene is TRBD1 (5 bases). The germline V gene has CDR1 LGHDT and CDR2 YNNKEL (reference sequence). CDR3 length: 14 residues. Between the trimmed V and J ends, which lost 4 bases and 8 bases, there was a span of 17 bases. CDR3 sequence (DNA): TGTGCCAGCAGCCCTCCGGGGGGTCAACGAGGCTACACCTTC. This codes for CASSPPGGQRGYTF.

This clone was detected only once. V and J are TRBV4-1 and TRBJ1-5, with 8 nucleotides matching TRBD1. V shed 0 bases and J 4 bases; nucleotides not matched to a gene: 5. Germline CDR1 reads MGHRA; CDR2 reads YSYEKL. This CDR3 is built from 16 residues. The CDR3 here is CASSQEVTGANQPQHF. CDR3 bases: TGCGCCAGCAGCCAAGAAGTGACAGGGGCAAATCAGCCCCAGCATTTT.

This clone was counted between two and nine times. The rearrangement links TRBV7-9 to TRBJ1-2, with 9 bases identical to TRBD1. This CDR3 contains 16 residues. Germline V gene sequence: CDR1 SEHNR, CDR2 FQNEAQ (reference sequence). Unmatched junction bases numbered 9, after V lost 0 bases and J lost 7 bases. CDR3 protein: CASSLAETGGRGGYTF. DNA for the CDR3: TGTGCCAGCAGCTTAGCGGAGACAGGGGGAAGGGGTGGCTACACCTTC. The complete variable domain, with remaining parts taken from reference TRBV7-9 and TRBJ1-2, reads DTGVSQNPRHKITKRGQNVTFRCDPISEHNRLYWYRQTLGQGPEFLTYFQNEAQLEKSRLLSDRFSAERPKGSFSTLEIQRTEQGDSAMYLCASSLAETGGRGGYTFGSGTRLTVV.

The chain is built from TRBV7-2 and TRBJ1-1; 8 nucleotides align to TRBD1. The CDR3 is 17 residues long. Germline lookup yields CDR1 SGHTA and CDR2 FQGNSA. The V and J ends lost 5 bases and 4 bases, in that order; junction bases with no gene match: 15. The DNA of the CDR3 is TGTGCCAGCAGCCCCCAATCAGGGGGCGTAGGACTCACTGAAGCTTTCTTT. Its translation: CASSPQSGGVGLTEAFF.

CDR3 bases: TGTGCCAGTAGTATGAGACTAGCGGCTTACAATGAGCAGTTCTTC. It encodes CASSMRLAAYNEQFF. The chain couples TRBV19 to TRBJ2-1, with 9 bases fitting TRBD2. Germline CDR1 and CDR2: LNHDA and SQIVND (reference sequence). The CDR3 is 15 amino acids. The V and J ends lost 3 bases and 4 bases, in that order; junction bases with no gene match: 4.